This TCR beta chain emerged from a study of T cell responses to AZD1222 COVID-19 vaccine. Study observations and caveats: CD4 TCRs associated with vaccination spanned spike, dominating at 160-218 and 743-854. White British donors predominated, females outnumbered males, and clonal diversity was possibly underestimated. Seropositive AZD1222 recipients at baseline numbered only five or six.

The assay was immunoSEQ multiplex PCR, and TCRdb's table has in-frame clones only and misses some. The table has around 170,000 clones, about nine tenths seen once. The length of the CDR3 is 16 residues. Germline lookup yields CDR1 SGDLS and CDR2 YYNGEE. V was trimmed by 0 bases and J by 4 bases, leaving 14 bases between them. A remark on this clone: What it binds is not known.

The source of this sequence is an adult in good health. V is TRBV9 and J is TRBJ2-1; possibly TRBD1 for D (7 bases). Sequences were derived from peripheral blood, sampled on day 0 of AZD1222 vaccination. Here the CDR3 reads CASSVAGDSTYNEQFF. CDR3 nucleotides: TGTGCCAGCAGCGTAGCGGGGGACAGTACTTACAATGAGCAGTTCTTC.